The 2 T cell receptor beta chains below all came from one sample that was sequenced in a study of blood T cell repertoires in COVID-19. Libraries were prepared by immunoSEQ multiplex PCR; TCRdb keeps only in-frame clonotypes and omits some of them. Among about 130,000 clones, around 73% were seen once, and the ten largest hold approximately 6%. Sequenced input: PBMCs or T cells enriched from blood (not recorded which). Receptor source: a woman between 50 and 59 years old who had recovered from COVID-19.

The J gene is TRBJ1-2, the V gene TRBV29-1; D call uncertain. Deletions cut 4 bases from V and 5 bases from J, with 14 bases between. Germline-derived CDR1 and CDR2 are SQVTM and ANQGSEA. The CDR3 covers 13 residues. The DNA for the CDR3 is TGCAGCGTTGCCGGAACAGAATTTTATGGCTACACCTTC. It translates to CSVAGTEFYGYTF.

For the CDR3, the DNA is TGCGCCAGCAGCCAAGGCTCTCGGACAGGGATGAACACTGAAGCTTTCTTT. Protein product: CASSQGSRTGMNTEAFF. The V call is TRBV4-1, the J call TRBJ1-1, with 8 bases lining up with TRBD1. Germline lookup yields CDR1 MGHRA and CDR2 YSYEKL. Losses at the gene ends were 1 base for V and 0 bases for J; bases not matched to a gene: 7. The CDR3 is 17 amino acids.